These 4 T cell receptor beta chains were sequenced from one sample in a study of cytomegalovirus exposure and HLA in healthy donors. Assay used: immunoSEQ multiplex PCR; TCRdb lists only in-frame clones, some missing. The sample holds about 340,000 clones, 86% seen once. Sequenced sample: PBMCs. All receptors come from a woman between 18 and 29 years old in good health and CMV-seronegative.

The chain has TRBV10-3 and TRBJ2-3; no reliable D call. Germline V gene sequence: CDR1 ENHRY, CDR2 SYGVKD. The CDR3 sequence is 12 residues long. Trimming removed 1 base from V and 5 bases from J, with 4 bases in between. The CDR3 region is CAISEFIDTQYF. DNA for the CDR3: TGTGCCATCAGTGAGTTCATAGATACGCAGTATTTT.

The rearrangement links TRBV5-1 to TRBJ2-1, with TRBD1 as a possible D gene (6 bases). The ends were cut back, 0 bases at V and 7 bases at J, with 11 bases in the middle. Germline V gives CDR1 SGHRS, CDR2 YFSETQ. The CDR3 length is 14 residues. CDR3 amino acids: CASSLDRVGNEQFF. Written as DNA, the CDR3 is TGCGCCAGCAGCTTGGACAGGGTGGGGAATGAGCAGTTCTTC.

This sequence joins TRBV7-2 and TRBJ1-1; 7 nucleotides align to TRBD1. Germline CDR1 and CDR2: SGHTA and FQGNSA. This CDR3 has 13 residues. J gave up 8 bases and V 2 bases, and 5 bases lay outside the gene matches. Written as DNA, the CDR3 is TGTGCCAGCAGCTTAAACAGGGGTCCCGAAGCTTTCTTT. The encoded protein is CASSLNRGPEAFF.

The V gene is TRBV21-1, the J gene TRBJ1-2. TRBV21-1 has pseudogene status. This CDR3 contains 16 residues. This CDR3 is CASSKGAVRPEGGYTF. DNA of the CDR3: TGTGCCAGCAGCAAAGGGGCAGTAAGGCCGGAGGGGGGCTACACCTTC.